The clone carrying this TCR beta chain was picked up many times. These data come from a study of CD8 T cells in ankylosing spondylitis. The CDR3 has 17 residues. The germline V gene has CDR1 SGHAT and CDR2 FQNNGV. The V segment lost 1 base and the J segment 1 base; nucleotides outside the gene matches: 3. Quantitative barcoded 5'-RACE was used to prepare TCR beta libraries. TCRdb reprocessed the 5' RACE reads with MiXCR, giving one entry per CDR3 protein. The sample consists of approximately 220,000 distinct CDR3 sequences, about 10% of them appearing once. The specimen sequenced was blood, either unsorted or a sorted T cell fraction (not recorded which). This chain links TRBV11-2 with TRBJ2-5; 13 bases line up with TRBD2. The receptor's source is a male donor with ankylosing spondylitis or in good health (not recorded which). The DNA for the CDR3 is TGTGCCAGCAGCTTAGGAACTAGCGGGGGGGCCCAAGAGACCCAGTACTTC. It yields the protein CASSLGTSGGAQETQYF.